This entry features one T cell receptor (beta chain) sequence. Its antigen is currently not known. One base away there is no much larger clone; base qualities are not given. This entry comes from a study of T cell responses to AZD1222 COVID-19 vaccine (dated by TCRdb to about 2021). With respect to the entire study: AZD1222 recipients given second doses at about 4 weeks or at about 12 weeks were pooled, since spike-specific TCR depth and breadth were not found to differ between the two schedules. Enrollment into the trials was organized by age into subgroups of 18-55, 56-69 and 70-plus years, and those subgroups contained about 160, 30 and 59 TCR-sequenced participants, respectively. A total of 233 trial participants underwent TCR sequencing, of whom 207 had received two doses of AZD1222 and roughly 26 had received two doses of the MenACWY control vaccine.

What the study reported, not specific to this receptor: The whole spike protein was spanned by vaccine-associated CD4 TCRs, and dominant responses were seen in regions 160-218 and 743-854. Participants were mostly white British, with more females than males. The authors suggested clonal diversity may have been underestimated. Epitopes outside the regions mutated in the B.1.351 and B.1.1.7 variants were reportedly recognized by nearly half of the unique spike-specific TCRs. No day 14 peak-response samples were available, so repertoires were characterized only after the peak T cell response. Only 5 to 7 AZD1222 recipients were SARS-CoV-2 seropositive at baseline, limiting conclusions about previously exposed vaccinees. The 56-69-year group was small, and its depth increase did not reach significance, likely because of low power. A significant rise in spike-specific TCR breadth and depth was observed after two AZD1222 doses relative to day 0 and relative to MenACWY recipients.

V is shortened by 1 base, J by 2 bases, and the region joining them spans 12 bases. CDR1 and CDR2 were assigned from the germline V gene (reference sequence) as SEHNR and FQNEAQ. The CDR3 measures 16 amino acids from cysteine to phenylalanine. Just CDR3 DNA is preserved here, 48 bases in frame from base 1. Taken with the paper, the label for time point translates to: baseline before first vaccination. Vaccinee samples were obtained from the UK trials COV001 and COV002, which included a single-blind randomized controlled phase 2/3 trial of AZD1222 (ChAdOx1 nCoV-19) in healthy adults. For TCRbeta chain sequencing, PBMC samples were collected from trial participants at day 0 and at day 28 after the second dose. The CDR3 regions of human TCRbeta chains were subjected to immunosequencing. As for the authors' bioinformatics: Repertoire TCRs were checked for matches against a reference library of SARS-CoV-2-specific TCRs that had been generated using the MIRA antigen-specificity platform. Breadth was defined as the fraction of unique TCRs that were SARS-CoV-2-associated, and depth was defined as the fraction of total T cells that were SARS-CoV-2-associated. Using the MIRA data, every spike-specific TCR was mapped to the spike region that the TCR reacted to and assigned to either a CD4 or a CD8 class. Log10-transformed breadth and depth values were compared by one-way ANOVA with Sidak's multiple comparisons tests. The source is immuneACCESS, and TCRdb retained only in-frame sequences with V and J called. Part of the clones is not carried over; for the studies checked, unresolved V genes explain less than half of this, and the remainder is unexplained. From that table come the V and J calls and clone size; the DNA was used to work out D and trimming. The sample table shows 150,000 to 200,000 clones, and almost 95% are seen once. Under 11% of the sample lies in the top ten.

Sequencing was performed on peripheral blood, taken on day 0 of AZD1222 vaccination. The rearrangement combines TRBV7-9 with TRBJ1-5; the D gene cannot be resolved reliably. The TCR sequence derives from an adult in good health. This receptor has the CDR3 CASSLEITGGNQPQHF. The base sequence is TGTGCCAGCAGCTTAGAAATCACCGGGGGCAATCAGCCCCAGCATTTT.